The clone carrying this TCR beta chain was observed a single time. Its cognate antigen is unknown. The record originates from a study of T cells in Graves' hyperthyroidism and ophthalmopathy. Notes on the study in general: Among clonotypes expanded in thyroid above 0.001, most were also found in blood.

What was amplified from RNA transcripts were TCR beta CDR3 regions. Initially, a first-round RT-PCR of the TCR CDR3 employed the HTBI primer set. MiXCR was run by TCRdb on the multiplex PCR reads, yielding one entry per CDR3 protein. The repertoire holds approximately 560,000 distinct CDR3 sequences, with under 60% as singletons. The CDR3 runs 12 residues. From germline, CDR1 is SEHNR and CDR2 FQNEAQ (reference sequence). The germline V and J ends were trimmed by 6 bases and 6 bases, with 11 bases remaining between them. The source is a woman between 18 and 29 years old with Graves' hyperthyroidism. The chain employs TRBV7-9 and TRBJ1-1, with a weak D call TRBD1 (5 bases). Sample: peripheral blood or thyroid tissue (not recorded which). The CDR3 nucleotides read TGTGCCAGCAGTTTCAGGGTTCCTGAAGCTTTCTTT. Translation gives CASSFRVPEAFF.